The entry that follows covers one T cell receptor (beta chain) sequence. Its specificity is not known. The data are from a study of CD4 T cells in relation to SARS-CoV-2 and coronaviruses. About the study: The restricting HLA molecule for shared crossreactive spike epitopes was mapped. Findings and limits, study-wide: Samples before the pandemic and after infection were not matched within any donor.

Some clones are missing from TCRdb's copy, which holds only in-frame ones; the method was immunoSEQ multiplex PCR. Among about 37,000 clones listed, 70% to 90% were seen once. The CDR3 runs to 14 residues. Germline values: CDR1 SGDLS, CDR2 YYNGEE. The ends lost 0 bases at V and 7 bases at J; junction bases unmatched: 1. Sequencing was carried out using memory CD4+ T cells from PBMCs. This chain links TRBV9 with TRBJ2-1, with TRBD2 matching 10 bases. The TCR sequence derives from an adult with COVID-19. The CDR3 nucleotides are TGTGCCAGCAGCGTAGGGGGACTAGCGAATGAGCAGTTCTTC. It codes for CASSVGGLANEQFF.